The clone carrying this T cell receptor (beta chain) was observed a few times. The source of the sample is a study of molecular identifiers for immune sequencing clone quantification. TCRdb redid the calling of the PCR reads with MiXCR, one entry per CDR3 protein. In the table there are approximately 590,000 distinct CDR3 sequences, approximately 24% of which are singletons. The CDR3 is 16 residues long. Deletions cut 3 bases from V and 2 bases from J, with 15 bases between. Per the germline V gene, CDR1 is SNHLY and CDR2 is FYNNEI. This sequence was found in a human donor in good health. Some libraries in this study had Jurkat cell RNA spiked in. The sequenced sample consisted of naive CD8+ T cells from blood, with Jurkat cell RNA spiked in. Noted subset: FACS-sorted CD8+CD4-CCR7+CD45RA+ naive T cells. The chain combines TRBV2 with TRBJ2-3; D is possibly TRBD1 or TRBD2 (6 bases each). The CDR3 bases are TGTGCCAGCAGTGACCCGTTCGGGGGCCTCACAGATACGCAGTATTTT. This sequence encodes CASSDPFGGLTDTQYF.